This note documents a single T cell receptor beta chain sequence. Its target is not known. The identical CDR3 is also encoded by other nucleotide sequences in the sample. This record belongs to a study of cytomegalovirus exposure and HLA in healthy donors. General study findings and limits: Available immune exposure information covered CMV serostatus only. DRB1 showed the most TCR associations and HLA-C the fewest in a later analysis, as rates varied by HLA locus.

Both 60 Vbeta primers and 13 Jbeta primers went into the PCR. Produced via immunoSEQ multiplex PCR; TCRdb's table is partial and in-frame only. This sample lists about 64,000 clones; its ten largest clones have about 4%. The sequenced sample consisted of PBMCs. The sequence derives from a young woman in good health and CMV-seronegative.

The chain's CDR3 is CASSLPDLAGEQFF. CDR3 sequence (DNA): TGTGCCAGCAGCTTACCCGACTTAGCGGGGGAGCAGTTCTTC. The gene calls are TRBV11-3 and TRBJ2-1, with 8 bases fitting TRBD2. V gave up 2 bases and J gave up 10 bases; unmatched junction bases: 7. The CDR3 loop spans 14 amino acids. Germline CDR1 reads SGHNT; CDR2 reads YENEEA. The full variable domain, its missing parts supplied by reference TRBV11-3 and TRBJ2-1, is EAGVVQSPRYKIIEKKQPVAFWCNPISGHNTLYWYLQNLGQGPELLIRYENEEAVDDSQLPKDRFSAERLKGVDSTLKIQPAELGDSAVYLCASSLPDLAGEQFFGPGTRLTVL.